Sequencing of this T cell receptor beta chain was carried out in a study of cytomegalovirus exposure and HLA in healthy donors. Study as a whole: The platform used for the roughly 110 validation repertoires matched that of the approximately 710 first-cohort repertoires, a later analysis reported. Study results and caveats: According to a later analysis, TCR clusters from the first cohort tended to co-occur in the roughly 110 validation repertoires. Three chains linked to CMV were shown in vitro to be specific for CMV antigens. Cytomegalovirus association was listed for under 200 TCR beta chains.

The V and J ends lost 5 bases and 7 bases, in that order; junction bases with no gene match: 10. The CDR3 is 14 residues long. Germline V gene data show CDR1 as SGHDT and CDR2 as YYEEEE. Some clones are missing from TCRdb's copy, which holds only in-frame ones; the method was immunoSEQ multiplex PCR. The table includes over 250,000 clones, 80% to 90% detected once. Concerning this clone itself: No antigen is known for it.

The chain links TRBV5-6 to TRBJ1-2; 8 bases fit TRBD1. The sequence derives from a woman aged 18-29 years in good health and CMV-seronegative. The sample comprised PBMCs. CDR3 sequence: CASSIQGVSSGYTF. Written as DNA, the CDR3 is TGTGCCAGCAGTATACAGGGGGTATCGAGTGGCTACACCTTC.